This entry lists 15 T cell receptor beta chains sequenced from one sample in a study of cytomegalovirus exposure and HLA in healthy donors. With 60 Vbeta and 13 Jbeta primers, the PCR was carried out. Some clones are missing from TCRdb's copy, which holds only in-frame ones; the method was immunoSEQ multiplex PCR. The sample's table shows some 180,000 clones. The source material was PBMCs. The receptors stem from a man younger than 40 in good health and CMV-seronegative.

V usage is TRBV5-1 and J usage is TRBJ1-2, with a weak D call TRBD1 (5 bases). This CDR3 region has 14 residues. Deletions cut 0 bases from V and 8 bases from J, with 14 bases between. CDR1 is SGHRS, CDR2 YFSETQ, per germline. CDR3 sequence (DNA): TGCGCCAGCAGCTTGGAGGGGCAAGTCGTCGGCTACACCTTC. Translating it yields CASSLEGQVVGYTF. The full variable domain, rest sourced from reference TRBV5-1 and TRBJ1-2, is KAGVTQTPRYLIKTRGQQVTLSCSPISGHRSVSWYQQTPGQGLQFLFEYFSETQRNKGNFPGRFSGRQFSNSRSEMNVSTLELGDSALYLCASSLEGQVVGYTFGSGTRLTVV.

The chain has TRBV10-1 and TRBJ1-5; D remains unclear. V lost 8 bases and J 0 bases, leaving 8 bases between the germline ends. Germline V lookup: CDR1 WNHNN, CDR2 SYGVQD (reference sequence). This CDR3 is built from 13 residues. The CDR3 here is CASQRDSNQPQHF. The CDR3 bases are TGCGCCAGCCAGAGGGATAGCAATCAGCCCCAGCATTTT.

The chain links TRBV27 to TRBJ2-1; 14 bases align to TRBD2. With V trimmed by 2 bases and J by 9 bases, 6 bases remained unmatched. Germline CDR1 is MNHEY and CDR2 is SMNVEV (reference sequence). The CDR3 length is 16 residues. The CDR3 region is CASSLAGTSGSFEQFF. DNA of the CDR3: TGTGCCAGCAGTTTAGCCGGGACTAGCGGGAGCTTTGAGCAGTTCTTC.

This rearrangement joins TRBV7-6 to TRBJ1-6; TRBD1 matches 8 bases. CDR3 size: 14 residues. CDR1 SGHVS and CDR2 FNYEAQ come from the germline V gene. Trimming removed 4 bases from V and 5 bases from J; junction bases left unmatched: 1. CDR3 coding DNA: TGTGCCAGCAGCTCGACAGGGGATAATTCACCCCTCCACTTT. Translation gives CASSSTGDNSPLHF.

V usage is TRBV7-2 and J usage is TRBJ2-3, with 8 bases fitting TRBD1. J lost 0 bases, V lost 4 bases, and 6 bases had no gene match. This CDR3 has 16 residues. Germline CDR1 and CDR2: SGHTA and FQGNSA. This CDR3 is CASSSQGDPSTDTQYF. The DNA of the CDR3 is TGTGCCAGCAGCTCACAGGGGGACCCCAGCACAGATACGCAGTATTTT.

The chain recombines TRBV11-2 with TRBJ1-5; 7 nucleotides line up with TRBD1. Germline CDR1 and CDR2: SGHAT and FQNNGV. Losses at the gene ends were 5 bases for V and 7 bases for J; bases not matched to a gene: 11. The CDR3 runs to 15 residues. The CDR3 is CASSRGQVGGQPQHF. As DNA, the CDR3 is TGTGCCAGCAGCAGAGGACAGGTGGGCGGGCAGCCCCAGCATTTT.

The CDR3 region has the DNA TGCGCCAGCAGCTCCGGGACTAGCGGGAGTGATGAGCAGTTCTTC. The encoded protein is CASSSGTSGSDEQFF. The chain links TRBV5-1 to TRBJ2-1; 14 bases fit TRBD2. V shed 3 bases, J shed 8 bases, and the junction held 4 bases outside the gene matches. CDR1 SGHRS and CDR2 YFSETQ come from the germline V gene. The CDR3 is 15 amino acids. Filled out from reference TRBV5-1 and TRBJ2-1, the complete variable domain reads KAGVTQTPRYLIKTRGQQVTLSCSPISGHRSVSWYQQTPGQGLQFLFEYFSETQRNKGNFPGRFSGRQFSNSRSEMNVSTLELGDSALYLCASSSGTSGSDEQFFGPGTRLTVL.

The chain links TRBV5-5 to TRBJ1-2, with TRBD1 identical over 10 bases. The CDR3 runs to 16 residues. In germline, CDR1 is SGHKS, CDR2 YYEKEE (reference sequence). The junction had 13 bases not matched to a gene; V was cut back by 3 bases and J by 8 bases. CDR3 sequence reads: CASSSYSTGGAWGYTF. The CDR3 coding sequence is TGTGCCAGCAGCTCGTACTCGACAGGGGGCGCGTGGGGCTACACCTTC.

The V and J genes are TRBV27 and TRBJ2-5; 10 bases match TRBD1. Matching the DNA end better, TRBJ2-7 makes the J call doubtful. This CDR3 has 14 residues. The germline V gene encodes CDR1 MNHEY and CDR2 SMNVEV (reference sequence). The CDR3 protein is CASHGRDRGGEQYF. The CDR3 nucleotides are TGTGCCAGCCACGGACGGGACAGGGGAGGCGAGCAGTACTTC.

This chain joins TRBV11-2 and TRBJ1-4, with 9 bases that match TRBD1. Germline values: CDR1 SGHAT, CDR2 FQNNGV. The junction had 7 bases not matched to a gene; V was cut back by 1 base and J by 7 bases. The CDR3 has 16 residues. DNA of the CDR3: TGTGCCAGCAGCTTAGTGTCCGGGACAGGGCCTGAAAAACTGTTTTTT. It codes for CASSLVSGTGPEKLFF.

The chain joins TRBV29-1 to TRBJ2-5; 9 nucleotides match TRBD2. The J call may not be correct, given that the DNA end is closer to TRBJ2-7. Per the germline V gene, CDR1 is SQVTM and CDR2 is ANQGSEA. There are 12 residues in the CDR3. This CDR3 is CSVVAGGYEQYF. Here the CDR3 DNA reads TGCAGCGTTGTGGCGGGAGGGTACGAGCAGTACTTC.

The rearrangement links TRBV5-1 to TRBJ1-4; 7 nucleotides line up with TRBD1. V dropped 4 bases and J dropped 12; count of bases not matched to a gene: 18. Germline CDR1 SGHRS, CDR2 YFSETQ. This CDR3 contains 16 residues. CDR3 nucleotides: TGCGCCAGCAGCACCGAGGGGGCCGGGGTACCTGGAGAACTGTTTTTT. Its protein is CASSTEGAGVPGELFF.

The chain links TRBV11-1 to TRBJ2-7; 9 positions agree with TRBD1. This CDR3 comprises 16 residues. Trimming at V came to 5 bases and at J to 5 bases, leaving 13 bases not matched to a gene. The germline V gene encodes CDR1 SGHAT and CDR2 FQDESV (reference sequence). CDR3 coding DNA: TGTGCCAGCAGCCTCAGTAAGGGGACAGGGTGGAACGAGCAGTACTTC. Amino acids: CASSLSKGTGWNEQYF.

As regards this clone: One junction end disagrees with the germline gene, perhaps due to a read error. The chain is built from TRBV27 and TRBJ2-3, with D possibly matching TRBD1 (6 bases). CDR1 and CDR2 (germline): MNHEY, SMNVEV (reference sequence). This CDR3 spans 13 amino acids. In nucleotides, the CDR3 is TGTGCCAGCAGTTTGGACAGCACAAATACGCAGTATTTT. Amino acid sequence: CASSLDSTNTQYF.

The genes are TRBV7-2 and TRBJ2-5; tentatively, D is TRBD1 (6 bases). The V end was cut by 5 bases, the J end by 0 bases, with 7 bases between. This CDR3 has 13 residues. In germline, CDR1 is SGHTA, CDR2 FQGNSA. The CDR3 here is CASSRGYQETQYF. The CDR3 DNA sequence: TGTGCCAGCAGCAGGGGGTACCAAGAGACCCAGTACTTC.